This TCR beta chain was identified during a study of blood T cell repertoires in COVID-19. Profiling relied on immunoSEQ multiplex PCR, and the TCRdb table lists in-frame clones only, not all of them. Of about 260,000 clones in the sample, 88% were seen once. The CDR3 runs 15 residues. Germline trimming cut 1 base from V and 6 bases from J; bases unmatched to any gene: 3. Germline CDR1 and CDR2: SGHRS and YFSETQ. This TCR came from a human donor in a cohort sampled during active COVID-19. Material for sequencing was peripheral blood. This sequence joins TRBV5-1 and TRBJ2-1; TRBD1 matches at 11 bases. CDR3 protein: CASSLRTGGLNEQFF. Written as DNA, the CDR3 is TGCGCCAGCAGCTTGCGGACAGGGGGCCTCAATGAGCAGTTCTTC.